This TCR beta chain came from a study of immune evolution from preneoplasia to lung adenocarcinoma. Method: immunoSEQ multiplex PCR; TCRdb's copy keeps in-frame clones and lacks some. The sample has some 10,000 clones, roughly 88% seen once. This clone was detected only a few times. Its specificity is unknown. The study, taken as a whole, reports: Top clone frequencies peaked in normal lung, apparently declining through invasive adenocarcinoma.

Sequencing was carried out using FFPE invasive lung adenocarcinoma tissue. The TCR originated in a person aged 65 to 85 with invasive lung adenocarcinoma.

CDR3 sequence: CASSLRQGANQPQHF. CDR3 sequence (DNA): TGTGCCAGCAGCCTCCGACAGGGAGCGAATCAGCCCCAGCATTTT. J is TRBJ1-5 and V is TRBV7-8; 7 positions agree with TRBD1. Trimming at V came to 5 bases and at J to 4 bases, leaving 8 bases not matched to a gene. The CDR3 length is 15 residues. The germline V gene encodes CDR1 SGHVS and CDR2 FQNEAQ. The full variable domain, in which reference TRBV7-8 and TRBJ1-5 provide the parts outside the CDR3, is GAGVSQSPRYKVAKRGQDVALRCDPISGHVSLFWYQQALGQGPEFLTYFQNEAQLDKSGLPSDRFFAERPEGSVSTLKIQRTQQEDSAVYLCASSLRQGANQPQHFGDGTRLSIL.